This T cell receptor beta chain stems from a study of cytomegalovirus exposure and HLA in healthy donors. The sample holds a few counts of this clone. Its specificity is not known. V lost 3 bases and J lost 2; bases outside the gene matches: 7. Germline assignment: CDR1 KGHSH and CDR2 LQKENI. The length of the CDR3 is 15 residues. 13 Jbeta primers and 60 Vbeta primers were used for the PCR. Clones were read by immunoSEQ multiplex PCR, and TCRdb kept only the in-frame ones, dropping some. This table holds about 130,000 clones, around three quarters found once. Whole-study findings and limits: It was reported that TCR beta sequences correctly inferred the HLA-A and HLA-B alleles for most subjects. A later look showed TCR association rates differing by HLA locus, highest for DRB1 and lowest for HLA-C.

The specimen was PBMCs. The V and J genes are TRBV18 and TRBJ2-7; 7 bases are a match to TRBD2. The clonotype comes from a man aged 35 to 55 in good health and CMV-seronegative. CDR3 in amino acids: CASSPPPSGTYEQYF. The CDR3 coding sequence is TGTGCCAGCTCACCCCCGCCTAGCGGCACCTACGAGCAGTACTTC.